This entry describes one T cell receptor (beta chain). This specimen comes from a study of Ad26.COV2.S vaccination and SARS-CoV-2 variants. Study in general: Donor allocation was to the COV1001 Ad26.COV2.S trial arm.

Treatment reported: around 19 received Ad26.COV2.S at low or high dose, single or two shots; roughly 5 received placebo; per-sample allocation not given. Day 63 following the first vaccine or placebo injection was when the samples were taken. The CDR3 spans 14 residues. Trimming stripped 3 bases from V and 7 bases from J, with 15 bases between. Per germline, CDR1 LNHDA and CDR2 SQIVND (reference sequence). Here immunoSEQ multiplex PCR was the method, and the copy in TCRdb shows in-frame clones only, minus some. In the table there are some 480,000 clones, 87% of which are singletons. V is TRBV19 and J is TRBJ1-2, with D tentatively TRBD1 (5 bases). The source material was peripheral blood, sampled in a trial of Ad26.COV2.S vaccine versus placebo. The sequence came from a person between 18 and 60 years old who received the Ad26.COV2.S COVID-19 vaccine or a placebo. This CDR3 reads CASSILQGRSGYTF. The CDR3 coding sequence is TGTGCCAGTAGTATTTTGCAGGGTCGGAGTGGCTACACCTTC.